This TCR beta chain was captured by sequencing in a study of cytomegalovirus exposure and HLA in healthy donors. Germline CDR1 and CDR2: WNHNN and SYGVQD (reference sequence). This CDR3 spans 13 amino acids. V dropped 3 bases and J dropped 6 bases, with 9 bases sitting between them. TCRdb keeps only in-frame clones here, not all; method: immunoSEQ multiplex PCR. This table holds 130,000 or so clones, approximately 89% found once. The genes are TRBV10-1 and TRBJ2-1; weak D call: TRBD1 (6 bases). Source material: PBMCs. The TCR originated in a man aged 25 to 40 in good health and CMV-seronegative. The DNA of the CDR3 is TGCGCCAGCAGTGAAATAGGGGGCAATGAGCAGTTCTTC. Its protein product is CASSEIGGNEQFF.